The 11 T cell receptor beta chains below were found in one sample sequenced in a study of blood T cell repertoires in COVID-19. The table came from immunoSEQ multiplex PCR; TCRdb's copy has only in-frame clones and leaves some out. The repertoire holds 75,000 to 95,000 clones, with under 90% as singletons. Sequencing used peripheral blood. Receptors originate from a human donor in a cohort sampled during active COVID-19.

The CDR3 DNA reads as TGTGCCATCAGTGACCAGACAGGGACAGGGGGTTCACCCCTCCACTTT. Its protein is CAISDQTGTGGSPLHF. V usage is TRBV10-3 and J usage is TRBJ1-6, with 11 nucleotides matching TRBD1. V was clipped by 3 bases and J by 9 bases; unmatched bases: 7. Germline CDR1 ENHRY, CDR2 SYGVKD. The length of the CDR3 is 16 residues.

The chain couples TRBV27 to TRBJ1-6; D call uncertain. The CDR3 runs to 15 residues. Germline V gene lookup returns CDR1 MNHEY and CDR2 SMNVEV (reference sequence). V lost 6 bases, J lost 10 bases, and 19 bases lay in between. CDR3 sequence (DNA): TGTGCCAGCAGGGCCCAAGTAAAGCGCGAATCACCCCTCCACTTT. Its protein is CASRAQVKRESPLHF.

This chain joins TRBV10-3 and TRBJ2-7; D not resolved. This CDR3 is 15 amino acids long. Trimming shortened V by 6 bases and J by 2 bases, and 17 bases separated the two germline ends. Per germline, CDR1 ENHRY and CDR2 SYGVKD. CDR3: CAIRVTDGIPYEQYF. DNA of the CDR3: TGTGCCATCAGAGTTACAGACGGAATACCCTACGAGCAGTACTTC.

V is TRBV19 and J is TRBJ1-3; D is undetermined. CDR1 LNHDA and CDR2 SQIVND come from the germline V gene (reference sequence). The CDR3 sequence is 15 residues long. Trimming shortened V by 1 base and J by 1 base, and 8 bases separated the two germline ends. DNA of the CDR3: TGTGCCAGTAGTATAGTGTCGGGATCTGGAAACACCATATATTTT. This sequence encodes CASSIVSGSGNTIYF.

This rearrangement joins TRBV15 to TRBJ1-4; 9 nucleotides agree with TRBD1. The CDR3 runs to 15 residues. The trim removed 5 bases at V and 8 bases at J, leaving 9 bases unmatched. Germline loops: CDR1 LNHNV, CDR2 YYDKDF (reference sequence). For the CDR3, the DNA is TGTGCCACCAGCGGCCCCCGGACAGGGGACGAAAAACTGTTTTTT. Protein product: CATSGPRTGDEKLFF.

The chain's CDR3 is CASSYGGEGPGETQYF. The CDR3 DNA follows: TGTGCCAGCAGTTACGGGGGCGAGGGGCCGGGGGAGACCCAGTACTTC. V usage is TRBV6-2 or TRBV6-3 and J usage is TRBJ2-5; maybe TRBD1 (6 bases). The germline CDR1 and CDR2 sequences are MNHEY and SVGEGT. Trimming removed 2 bases at V and 5 bases at J, with 18 bases between. The CDR3 is 16 residues long.

The V and J genes are TRBV6-5 and TRBJ2-1; 11 positions agree with TRBD2. With V trimmed by 7 bases and J by 4 bases, 6 bases remained unmatched. Germline V gene sequence: CDR1 MNHEY, CDR2 SVGAGI. This CDR3 is built from 15 residues. DNA for the CDR3: TGTGCCAGCACCCTGACTAGCGGGAATTACAATGAGCAGTTCTTC. This translates into CASTLTSGNYNEQFF.

This clone was picked up a small number of times. The rearrangement uses TRBV7-2 and TRBJ2-3; D perhaps matches TRBD1 (6 bases). Trimming left V 5 bases short and J 7 bases short, with 13 bases between. The CDR3 runs to 13 residues. CDR1 and CDR2 from the germline V gene are SGHTA and FQGNSA. CDR3 in amino acids: CASSNQGGNTQYF. The DNA for the CDR3 is TGTGCCAGCAGCAACCAAGGGGGAAATACGCAGTATTTT.

The CDR3, as DNA: TGTGCCAGCAGCCCCCGAGGGACAGGGGATTTGGGAAACACCATATATTTT. Translation gives CASSPRGTGDLGNTIYF. J is TRBJ1-3 and V is TRBV7-2, with 10 nucleotides matching TRBD1. V lost 5 bases and J lost 4; bases outside the gene matches: 11. Germline CDR1 SGHTA, CDR2 FQGNSA. This CDR3 has 17 amino acids.

The V gene is TRBV11-2, the J gene TRBJ1-1; 7 bases match TRBD1. The CDR3 is made up of 18 amino acids. The J segment lost 0 bases and the V segment lost 4 bases, leaving 14 bases of the junction unmatched. Germline V gene data show CDR1 as SGHAT and CDR2 as FQNNGV. The CDR3 reads CASSSRIPGQIMNTEAFF. The CDR3 coding sequence is TGTGCCAGCAGCTCCCGAATCCCGGGACAGATAATGAACACTGAAGCTTTCTTT.

This chain links TRBV4-1 with TRBJ2-7; TRBD1 might be the D (5 bases). CDR1 and CDR2 (germline): MGHRA, YSYEKL. There are 18 residues in the CDR3. V dropped 3 bases and J dropped 4 bases, with 25 bases sitting between them. The CDR3 DNA reads TGCGCCAGCAGCCATTCTTTCGCGACCCACAGTGGGGCATACGAGCAGTACTTC. Protein sequence: CASSHSFATHSGAYEQYF.